What follows are 29 T cell receptor beta chains derived from one specimen sequenced in a study of siplizumab effects on memory and regulatory T cells. Profiling relied on immunoSEQ multiplex PCR, and the TCRdb table lists in-frame clones only, not all of them. The profile shows fewer than 120,000 clones, about nine tenths of them singletons. Sequencing was done on a sample of CD4+ T cells sorted from blood. These receptor sequences come from a human donor in good health.

V usage is TRBV5-4 and J usage is TRBJ1-5; tentative D call: TRBD1 (6 bases). This CDR3 contains 15 residues. Looked up from germline, CDR1 is SGHNT and CDR2 is YYREEE (reference sequence). Trimming removed 4 bases from V and 4 bases from J, with 15 bases in between. The CDR3 spells CASSHQGNRNQPQHF. CDR3 coding DNA: TGTGCCAGCAGCCACCAGGGGAACAGGAATCAGCCCCAGCATTTT. The full variable domain, rest sourced from reference TRBV5-4 and TRBJ1-5, is ETGVTQSPTHLIKTRGQQVTLRCSSQSGHNTVSWYQQALGQGPQFIFQYYREEENGRGNFPPRFSGLQFPNYSSELNVNALELDDSALYLCASSHQGNRNQPQHFGDGTRLSIL.

This clone came up once. The chain has TRBV11-2 and TRBJ2-3; tentative D call: TRBD1 (6 bases). Trimming removed 5 bases from V and 7 bases from J, with 22 bases in between. The CDR3 extends over 16 amino acids. CDR1 SGHAT and CDR2 FQNNGV come from the germline V gene. This chain's CDR3 is CASSPGLGGGMYTQYF. The CDR3 coding sequence is TGTGCCAGCAGCCCCGGTCTTGGGGGCGGCATGTATACGCAGTATTTT.

The chain combines TRBV19 with TRBJ2-3; TRBD2 aligns across 7 bases. The CDR3 runs to 16 residues. V lost 8 bases, J lost 2 bases, and 13 bases stayed unmatched. Germline lookup yields CDR1 LNHDA and CDR2 SQIVND (reference sequence). CDR3 sequence reads: CASENHPSGFTDTQYF. CDR3 sequence (DNA): TGTGCCAGTGAAAATCACCCTAGCGGATTCACAGATACGCAGTATTTT.

The rearrangement uses TRBV7-6 and TRBJ2-2, with TRBD1 matching over 10 bases. Germline loops: CDR1 SGHVS, CDR2 FNYEAQ. The CDR3 spans 16 residues. V shed 5 bases, J shed 4 bases, and the junction held 7 bases outside the gene matches. The CDR3 region has the DNA TGTGCCAGCAGCAGGGGACAGGGGCTTGTCACCGGGGAGCTGTTTTTT. This sequence encodes CASSRGQGLVTGELFF. The variable domain in full, completed from reference TRBV7-6 and TRBJ2-2, reads GAGVSQSPRYKVTKRGQDVALRCDPISGHVSLYWYRQALGQGPEFLTYFNYEAQQDKSGLPNDRFSAERPEGSISTLTIQRTEQRDSAMYRCASSRGQGLVTGELFFGEGSRLTVL.

This rearrangement joins TRBV15 to TRBJ2-3; D is possibly TRBD2 (5 bases). Per the germline V gene, CDR1 is LNHNV and CDR2 is YYDKDF (reference sequence). Trimming pared 0 bases from V and 5 bases from J, leaving 9 bases between. This CDR3 contains 14 residues. CDR3 DNA sequence: TGTGCCACCAGCAGAGAGCCTAGCCAAGATACGCAGTATTTT. This sequence encodes CATSREPSQDTQYF.

The chain links TRBV21-1 to TRBJ2-7; the D segment call TRBD2 is taken from the table without a DNA check. TRBV21-1 is recorded as a pseudogene. CDR3 length: 17 residues. CDR3 sequence: CASSTRVTSGLIYEQYF. CDR3 coding DNA: TGTGCCAGCAGCACCCGAGTGACTAGCGGACTGATCTACGAGCAGTACTTC.

V is TRBV11-1 and J is TRBJ2-2; 7 bases are a match to TRBD1. The CDR3 spans 19 residues. V lost 5 bases, J lost 9 bases, and 24 bases stayed unmatched. Germline V CDR1 and CDR2: SGHAT, FQDESV (reference sequence). The CDR3 loop reads CASSHRTGGRQGRQWELFF. Here the CDR3 DNA reads TGTGCCAGCAGCCATAGGACAGGCGGTAGACAAGGGCGCCAGTGGGAGCTGTTTTTT. Combining the CDR3 with reference TRBV11-1 and TRBJ2-2 gives the whole variable domain EAEVAQSPRYKITEKSQAVAFWCDPISGHATLYWYRQILGQGPELLVQFQDESVVDDSQLPKDRFSAERLKGVDSTLKIQPAELGDSAMYLCASSHRTGGRQGRQWELFFGEGSRLTVL.

The V call is TRBV18, the J call TRBJ2-7; TRBD1 matches at 10 bases. Per the germline V gene, CDR1 is KGHSH and CDR2 is LQKENI. The CDR3 has 19 residues. V lost 5 bases and J lost 5; bases outside the gene matches: 21. The CDR3 DNA follows: TGTGCCAGCTCAAAAAACTCCGGGACAGGGGCCGCAGGGGGCGACGAGCAGTACTTC. It is translated as CASSKNSGTGAAGGDEQYF.

This chain links TRBV18 with TRBJ1-5; D call uncertain. Germline V lookup: CDR1 KGHSH, CDR2 LQKENI. Trimming cost V 6 bases and J 0 bases, with 6 bases left between them. The CDR3 has 13 residues. The CDR3 DNA reads as TGTGCCAGCTCGGACGGTAGCAATCAGCCCCAGCATTTT. Its protein is CASSDGSNQPQHF.

The chain employs TRBV5-1 and TRBJ2-1; tentative D call: TRBD1 (5 bases). This CDR3 has 13 amino acids. Deletions cut 5 bases from V and 9 bases from J, with 15 bases between. The V gene's germline CDR1 is SGHRS and CDR2 YFSETQ. The CDR3 spells CASRFQGGVEQFF. CDR3 in DNA: TGCGCCAGCAGATTCCAGGGTGGAGTTGAGCAGTTCTTC.

The chain links TRBV9 to TRBJ2-1, with TRBD2 matching over 8 bases. V was clipped by 0 bases and J by 9 bases; unmatched bases: 8. CDR1 and CDR2 (germline): SGDLS, YYNGEE. The CDR3 runs 15 residues. CDR3 sequence: CASSVGTSLLGEQFF. CDR3 DNA sequence: TGTGCCAGCAGCGTAGGGACTAGCTTATTGGGTGAGCAGTTCTTC.

This chain uses TRBV14 with TRBJ2-1; D gene uncertain. CDR1 SGHDN and CDR2 FVKESK come from the germline V gene. This CDR3 is 17 amino acids long. The V and J ends lost 1 base and 0 bases respectively, with 13 bases between them. The CDR3 sequence: CASSQGSGTTSYNEQFF. The CDR3 DNA reads TGTGCCAGCAGCCAAGGGTCCGGAACAACCTCCTACAATGAGCAGTTCTTC.

This clone appeared a single time. The chain employs TRBV18 and TRBJ2-1; tentatively, D is TRBD1 (5 bases). Deletions cut 2 bases from V and 3 bases from J, with 8 bases between. The CDR3 covers 14 residues. CDR1 KGHSH and CDR2 LQKENI come from the germline V gene. For the CDR3, the DNA is TGTGCCAGCTCACCATGGACAAACTACAATGAGCAGTTCTTC. Protein sequence: CASSPWTNYNEQFF.

This rearrangement joins TRBV10-3 to TRBJ2-7; TRBD1 is a possible D gene (5 bases). CDR3 length equals 14 residues. Trimming removed 3 bases at V and 1 base at J, with 10 bases between. Germline V gene sequence: CDR1 ENHRY, CDR2 SYGVKD. CDR3 residues: CAISEGDLSYEQYF. CDR3 DNA sequence: TGTGCCATCAGTGAAGGGGATCTTTCCTACGAGCAGTACTTC.

The rearrangement joins TRBV2 to TRBJ1-1; no reliable D call. The CDR3 totals 11 residues. CDR1 is SNHLY and CDR2 is FYNNEI in the germline V gene. V lost 4 bases to trimming and J lost 2 bases, with 2 bases between them. Written as DNA, the CDR3 is TGTGCCAGCAGTGTCAACACTGAAGCTTTCTTT. It specifies CASSVNTEAFF.

This sequence joins TRBV5-6 and TRBJ2-3; D unresolved. This CDR3 region has 15 residues. Trimming cost V 0 bases and J 3 bases, with 11 bases left between them. Per germline, CDR1 SGHDT and CDR2 YYEEEE. CDR3: CASSLAGVVTDTQYF. As DNA, the CDR3 is TGTGCCAGCAGCTTGGCTGGGGTGGTGACAGATACGCAGTATTTT. Together with reference TRBV5-6 and TRBJ2-3, the CDR3 gives the full variable domain: DAGVTQSPTHLIKTRGQQVTLRCSPKSGHDTVSWYQQALGQGPQFIFQYYEEEERQRGNFPDRFSGHQFPNYSSELNVNALLLGDSALYLCASSLAGVVTDTQYFGPGTRLTVL.

The gene calls are TRBV7-8 and TRBJ1-1; D possibly corresponds to TRBD1 (5 bases). This CDR3 has 15 amino acids. Germline CDR1 and CDR2: SGHVS and FQNEAQ. V was cut by 1 base and J by 1 base, with 10 bases left in between. CDR3: CASSLDAGGNTEAFF. CDR3 bases: TGTGCCAGCAGCTTAGATGCTGGGGGGAACACTGAAGCTTTCTTT.

The V and J genes are TRBV6-5 and TRBJ2-7; tentatively, D is TRBD2 (5 bases). The germline CDR1 and CDR2 sequences are MNHEY and SVGAGI. The CDR3 length is 13 residues. Trimming removed 6 bases from V and 6 bases from J, with 15 bases in between. CDR3 coding DNA: TGTGCCAGCAGGACCTCCGGGAACCGCGAGCAGTACTTC. Encoded protein: CASRTSGNREQYF.

Of note for this clone: One end of the junction does not line up with germline, which may come from a read error. In nucleotides, the CDR3 is TGTGCCAGCTCACCTGAGACGTCCCAAGGGACCCAGTACTTC. Protein product: CASSPETSQGTQYF. This chain joins TRBV18 and TRBJ2-5; D call uncertain. This CDR3 is built from 14 residues. In germline, CDR1 is KGHSH, CDR2 LQKENI.

This chain joins TRBV4-2 and TRBJ2-3; TRBD2 matches 11 bases. After removal of 1 base from V and 1 base from J, the junction contained 4 bases not matched to a gene. Germline V gene data show CDR1 as LGHNA and CDR2 as YNFKEQ. The length of the CDR3 is 17 residues. CDR3 residues: CASSQGSSGGRTDTQYF. CDR3 DNA: TGTGCCAGCAGCCAAGGTTCTAGCGGGGGGCGCACAGATACGCAGTATTTT.

The chain carries TRBV5-1 and TRBJ2-3; D possibly corresponds to TRBD2 (5 bases). V dropped 9 bases and J dropped 0 bases, with 14 bases sitting between them. Germline values: CDR1 SGHRS, CDR2 YFSETQ. The CDR3 is made up of 14 amino acids. In DNA, the CDR3 is TGCGCCACAGGAATGGGAGTTAGCACAGATACGCAGTATTTT. This sequence encodes CATGMGVSTDTQYF.

V gene TRBV7-2 combines with J gene TRBJ1-5; a weak D match, TRBD1 (5 bases). Trimming removed 1 base from V and 2 bases from J, with 12 bases in between. Germline CDR1 reads SGHTA; CDR2 reads FQGNSA. The CDR3 spans 16 residues. CDR3 protein: CASSLDGWGGNQPQHF. In nucleotides, the CDR3 is TGTGCCAGCAGCTTAGACGGTTGGGGGGGCAATCAGCCCCAGCATTTT.

This chain connects TRBV18 to TRBJ2-3; D could derive from TRBD1 or TRBD2 (5 bases each). V was clipped by 3 bases and J by 1 base, with 11 bases between them. CDR3 length equals 15 residues. In germline, CDR1 is KGHSH, CDR2 LQKENI. The CDR3 here is CASSPGLGRTDTQYF. The CDR3, as DNA: TGTGCCAGCTCACCTGGGTTGGGACGCACAGATACGCAGTATTTT.

CDR3 DNA: TGTGCCAGCAGCGTTTTCGGAAACACCGGGGAGCTGTTTTTT. Protein: CASSVFGNTGELFF. The chain carries TRBV9 and TRBJ2-2; D is uncertain. CDR3 length equals 14 residues. Per the germline V gene, CDR1 is SGDLS and CDR2 is YYNGEE. V was pared by 2 bases and J by 2 bases, with 7 bases between.

The chain joins TRBV15 to TRBJ2-7; no clear D. The CDR3 is 15 residues long. Germline CDR1 LNHNV, CDR2 YYDKDF (reference sequence). Trimming cost V 5 bases and J 1 base, with 15 bases left between them. The CDR3 bases are TGTGCCACCAGCCGCAGGTCCTTTGGGTCCTACGAGCAGTACTTC. This translates into CATSRRSFGSYEQYF.

The V gene is TRBV5-4, the J gene TRBJ2-7; TRBD1 matches 10 bases. Trimming at V came to 0 bases and at J to 6 bases, leaving 6 bases not matched to a gene. Germline V lookup: CDR1 SGHNT, CDR2 YYREEE (reference sequence). This CDR3 has 15 amino acids. The CDR3 sequence is CASSLGGTGDFEQYF. The DNA of the CDR3 is TGTGCCAGCAGCTTGGGCGGGACAGGGGACTTCGAGCAGTACTTC.

V gene TRBV4-1 combines with J gene TRBJ2-5, with TRBD2 identical over 11 bases. The CDR3 has 18 residues. The junction had 7 bases not matched to a gene; V was cut back by 1 base and J by 0 bases. Germline V CDR1 and CDR2: MGHRA, YSYEKL. The CDR3 DNA reads TGCGCCAGCAGCCAAGTACTAGCGGGAGCCCCCAACCAAGAGACCCAGTACTTC. Its translation is CASSQVLAGAPNQETQYF.

The rearrangement joins TRBV18 to TRBJ1-1; D gene unclear. Deletions cut 1 base from V and 7 bases from J, with 13 bases between. The CDR3 length is 14 residues. The germline CDR1 and CDR2 sequences are KGHSH and LQKENI. CDR3 loop: CASSPLDGPGEAFF. CDR3 DNA sequence: TGTGCCAGCTCACCACTCGACGGTCCGGGTGAAGCTTTCTTT.

J is TRBJ1-1 and V is TRBV5-1; TRBD1 agrees at 7 bases. The trim removed 4 bases at V and 1 base at J, leaving 7 bases unmatched. This CDR3 is 15 amino acids long. Germline assignment: CDR1 SGHRS and CDR2 YFSETQ. The CDR3 here is CASSPLRDRNTEAFF. CDR3 coding DNA: TGCGCCAGCAGCCCCCTGCGGGACAGGAACACTGAAGCTTTCTTT.